This T cell receptor (beta chain) comes out of a study of cytomegalovirus exposure and HLA in healthy donors. Germline-derived CDR1 and CDR2 are SGHTA and FQGNSA. The ends were cut back, 3 bases at V and 6 bases at J, with 19 bases in the middle. The CDR3 is made up of 16 amino acids. Sequencing was performed with immunoSEQ multiplex PCR; in TCRdb, only in-frame clones are kept and a portion is missing. In the table there are 70,000 to 95,000 clones, over 85% of which are singletons. Sample: PBMCs. The TCR sequence derives from a woman aged 25 to 39 in good health and CMV-seronegative. The rearrangement joins TRBV7-2 to TRBJ2-3; D gene unclear. CDR3 amino acids: CASSFSTVGWKDTQYF. Here the CDR3 DNA reads TGTGCCAGCAGCTTTAGCACGGTTGGCTGGAAGGATACGCAGTATTTT.